This note documents a single T cell receptor beta chain sequence. This entry is derived from a study of blood T cell repertoires in COVID-19. In the study overall: Italy, Spain and the United States were the sources of the convalescent and acute COVID-19 samples.

The J segment lost 9 bases and the V segment lost 5 bases, leaving 10 bases of the junction unmatched. The V gene's germline CDR1 is MNHEY and CDR2 SMNVEV (reference sequence). The CDR3 consists of 14 residues. Profiling relied on immunoSEQ multiplex PCR, and the TCRdb table lists in-frame clones only, not all of them. Among approximately 310,000 clones, 89% were seen once, and the ten largest hold approximately 5%. Sequencing input: PBMCs or T cells enriched from blood (not recorded which). The TCR originated in a man aged 55 to 70 who had recovered from COVID-19. The V gene is TRBV27, the J gene TRBJ1-1; TRBD1 aligns across 9 bases. CDR3 nucleotides: TGTGCCAGCAGTCAATACCGGGACAGGGATCAAGCTTTCTTT. Its protein is CASSQYRDRDQAFF.